This T cell receptor (beta chain) appears in the sequencing data of a study of tumor-infiltrating lymphocytes in localized non-small cell lung cancer. Overall study: Several tumor histologies, both smoking statuses, and some post-neoadjuvant chemotherapy samples were included. General study results and limits: Each assay used a separate piece of the same tissue. Available tissue quantity limited TCR sequencing to a patient subset. T-cell fraction did not differ between immunotypes IM1 and IM2.

Measured with immunoSEQ multiplex PCR; TCRdb has only the in-frame clones, and not every one. Of some 9,700 clones detected, approximately 84% appear once; the ten largest clones hold 6.5% to 7.5%. V dropped 2 bases and J dropped 2; count of bases not matched to a gene: 2. This CDR3 is 15 amino acids long. Germline lookup yields CDR1 MNHEY and CDR2 SVGAGI. There are a few counts of this clone. Its target is unknown. Sequencing used uninvolved lung tissue not adjacent to the tumor. This rearrangement joins TRBV6-5 to TRBJ1-3; 8 positions agree with TRBD1. The receptor comes from a human donor with non-small cell lung cancer. For the CDR3, the DNA is TGTGCCAGCAGTTACGACAGGGGTACTGGAAACACCATATATTTT. This gives the protein CASSYDRGTGNTIYF.